The rows below give T cell receptor beta chains drawn from one sample of a study. TCRdb itself ran the 5' RACE reads through MiXCR, one entry per CDR3 protein. This sample carries around 5,600 distinct CDR3 sequences, around half of them seen once, and the ten largest clones take about 3.8%. Sample: memory CD4+ T cells sorted from blood. The receptors were sampled from a female donor with breast cancer. CDR3s include the opening cysteine and the closing phenylalanine or tryptophan. The order of the fields is V gene, CDR3 length, J gene, clone size, D gene, CDR3 protein, CDR3 DNA. The D gene is left open where the match is weak. Rows give clone size only sometimes, using once, few, many, or a class for an expanded clone.

TRBV1	16	TRBJ1-5	NA	NA	CTSSQPGRPCDQPQHF	TGCACCAGCAGCCAACCCGGACGGCCTTGTGATCAGCCCCAGCATTTT
TRBV24-1	13	TRBJ2-1	NA	NA	CATSDGWNNEQFF	TGTGCCACCAGTGATGGGTGGAATAATGAGCAGTTCTTC
TRBV12-3/TRBV12-4	13	TRBJ1-1	NA	NA	CASSPRGGLTAFF	TGTGCCAGCAGTCCACGAGGGGGTCTTACAGCTTTCTTT
TRBV10-3	13	TRBJ1-2	NA	TRBD1	CAISGTDPYGYTF	TGTGCCATTAGTGGGACAGACCCTTATGGCTACACCTTC
TRBV12-3/TRBV12-4	14	TRBJ2-5	NA	NA	CASSERGTRETQYF	TGTGCCAGCAGCGAACGGGGGACGAGGGAGACCCAATACTTC
TRBV29-1	11	TRBJ2-5	NA	NA	CSASAGETQYF	TGCAGCGCCTCGGCGGGAGAGACCCAGTACTTC
TRBV20-1	15	TRBJ1-5	NA	NA	CSAREVGGAGQPQHF	TGCAGTGCTAGAGAGGTCGGGGGGGCGGGTCAGCCCCAGCATTTT
TRBV7-6	13	TRBJ2-3	NA	NA	CASSLRLADTQYF	TGTGCCAGCAGCCTACGACTAGCAGATACGCAGTATTTT
TRBV5-4	14	TRBJ1-1	NA	NA	CASSQDLTNTEAFF	TGTGCCAGCAGCCAGGACCTTACCAACACTGAAGCTTTCTTT
TRBV20-1	14	TRBJ2-2	NA	NA	CSARSQGNTGELFF	TGCAGTGCTAGGTCTCAGGGAAACACCGGGGAGCTGTTTTTT
TRBV20-1	15	TRBJ2-2	few	TRBD2	CSAFYSGGRGGELFF	TGCAGTGCTTTTTATAGCGGGGGTCGCGGCGGGGAGCTGTTTTTT
TRBV7-2	15	TRBJ2-1	few	TRBD2	CASSPTSGGAWEQFF	TGTGCCAGCAGCCCTACTAGCGGGGGGGCATGGGAGCAGTTCTTC
TRBV2	15	TRBJ2-3	NA	TRBD2	CASAPTSGRPDTQYF	TGTGCCAGCGCTCCGACTAGCGGGAGGCCAGATACGCAGTATTTT
TRBV9	15	TRBJ1-1	NA	NA	CASSVGQGLPDGAFF	TGTGCCAGCAGCGTAGGGCAGGGGCTACCCGATGGAGCTTTCTTT
TRBV12-3/TRBV12-4	17	TRBJ1-5	NA	TRBD1	CASSRNRDREGDQPQHF	TGTGCCAGCAGTCGAAACCGGGACAGGGAAGGGGATCAGCCCCAGCATTTT
TRBV27	16	TRBJ2-1	NA	NA	CASSLSSTAGGNEQFF	TGTGCCAGCAGTTTATCGTCCACAGCTGGGGGCAATGAGCAGTTCTTC
TRBV6-6	14	TRBJ1-5	NA	NA	CASSYSVGTQPQHF	TGTGCCAGCAGTTACTCGGTAGGGACGCAGCCCCAGCATTTT
TRBV20-1	14	TRBJ2-1	NA	TRBD2	CSARSGGTLNEQFF	TGCAGTGCCCGAAGCGGGGGCACCTTAAATGAGCAGTTCTTC
TRBV18	14	TRBJ1-1	NA	NA	CASLGGPRDTEAFF	TGTGCCAGCTTAGGCGGGCCGCGGGACACTGAAGCTTTCTTT
TRBV4-1	14	TRBJ1-2	NA	NA	CASSQGSQGGGYTF	TGCGCCAGCAGCCAAGGGTCACAGGGAGGAGGCTACACCTTC
TRBV20-1	13	TRBJ2-7	NA	NA	CSALPSHRDEQYF	TGCAGTGCTCTCCCCAGCCACAGGGACGAGCAGTACTTC
TRBV6-5	15	TRBJ1-3	few	NA	CASSYSRSSGNTIYF	TGTGCCAGCAGTTACTCGCGAAGCTCTGGAAACACCATATATTTT
TRBV20-1	15	TRBJ1-1	few	TRBD1	CSASSGQELNTEAFF	TGCAGTGCTAGTTCGGGACAGGAATTGAACACTGAAGCTTTCTTT
TRBV5-4	14	TRBJ2-3	NA	NA	CASSLDQLTDTQYF	TGTGCCAGCAGCTTGGACCAACTCACAGATACGCAGTATTTT
TRBV20-1	12	TRBJ1-5	few	NA	CSVGQINQPQHF	TGCAGTGTGGGGCAGATTAATCAGCCCCAGCATTTT
TRBV20-1	12	TRBJ2-7	NA	TRBD2	CSAGRESLEQYF	TGCAGTGCGGGGCGGGAGTCCCTCGAGCAGTACTTC
TRBV6-1	15	TRBJ2-3	NA	TRBD2	CASARGGLFTDTQYF	TGTGCCAGCGCCCGGGGGGGCCTCTTCACAGATACGCAGTATTTT
TRBV29-1	13	TRBJ1-1	few	NA	CSVEGAVNTEAFF	TGCAGCGTTGAGGGGGCGGTTAACACTGAAGCTTTCTTT
TRBV6-5	15	TRBJ1-2	NA	NA	CASRPRLQGFYGYTF	TGTGCCAGCAGACCAAGGTTACAGGGCTTCTATGGCTACACCTTC
TRBV12-3/TRBV12-4	12	TRBJ1-6	NA	NA	CASSFGNSPPHF	TGTGCCAGCAGTTTTGGCAATTCACCCCCCCACTTT
TRBV2	14	TRBJ2-7	NA	TRBD2	CASRTGTSVYEQCF	TGTGCCAGCAGGACCGGGACTAGCGTCTACGAGCAGTGCTTC
TRBV7-2	16	TRBJ2-7	NA	TRBD1	CAGSLKPDRVRGEQYF	TGTGCCGGCAGCCTGAAACCAGACAGGGTTCGGGGCGAGCAGTACTTC
TRBV4-1	17	TRBJ1-5	few	TRBD1	CASSQDPGQASNQPQHF	TGCGCCAGCAGCCAAGACCCCGGACAGGCTAGCAATCAGCCCCAGCATTTT
TRBV5-1	15	TRBJ2-2	NA	NA	CASSLVATGGGELFF	TGCGCCAGCAGCTTGGTAGCGACAGGCGGCGGGGAGCTGTTTTTT
TRBV15	13	TRBJ2-1	NA	NA	CATSRGVDNEQFF	TGTGCCACCAGCAGGGGGGTGGACAATGAGCAGTTCTTC
TRBV9	14	TRBJ1-3	NA	NA	CASSVEGYGNTIYF	TGTGCCAGCAGCGTAGAAGGGTATGGAAACACCATATATTTT
TRBV7-6	12	TRBJ2-5	few	NA	CASSLAAETQYF	TGTGCCAGCAGCTTAGCGGCGGAGACCCAGTACTTC
TRBV5-1	15	TRBJ1-4	NA	TRBD1	CASSLAGQGNEKLFF	TGCGCCAGCAGCTTGGCGGGACAGGGGAATGAAAAACTGTTTTTT
TRBV20-1	15	TRBJ2-5	few	TRBD2	CSARTGAGGRETQYF	TGCAGTGCTAGAACTGGAGCGGGAGGTCGGGAGACCCAGTACTTC
TRBV2	16	TRBJ2-1	NA	TRBD2	CASSDRGLAGTDEQFF	TGTGCCAGCAGTGACCGGGGACTAGCGGGCACGGATGAGCAGTTCTTC
TRBV5-1	15	TRBJ2-1	NA	NA	CASSLVGDRVDEQFF	TGCGCCAGCAGCTTGGTCGGGGATCGGGTCGATGAGCAGTTCTTC
TRBV20-1	14	TRBJ1-4	few	NA	CSARDPRSNEKLFF	TGCAGTGCTAGAGATCCTAGGTCCAATGAAAAACTGTTTTTT
TRBV20-1	14	TRBJ1-2	NA	NA	CSATPRGPRYGYTF	TGCAGTGCTACCCCCAGGGGACCGCGCTATGGCTACACCTTC
TRBV2	15	TRBJ1-5	NA	TRBD1	CASRLGTGQDQPQHF	TGTGCCAGCAGGCTTGGGACAGGGCAAGATCAGCCCCAGCATTTT
TRBV5-1	16	TRBJ2-1	NA	NA	CAGSLVGGVPYNEQFF	TGCGCCGGCAGCTTGGTTGGGGGAGTCCCCTACAATGAGCAGTTCTTC
TRBV28	17	TRBJ1-5	NA	NA	CASSLPRLDSGGEPQHF	TGTGCCAGCAGTTTACCCCGCCTGGACAGTGGGGGGGAGCCCCAGCATTTT
TRBV4-1	15	TRBJ1-5	NA	NA	CASSRRHDRNQPQHF	TGCGCCAGCAGCCGACGGCATGATAGGAATCAGCCCCAGCATTTT
TRBV20-1	14	TRBJ2-7	few	TRBD2	CSASPGLAAYEQYF	TGCAGTGCTTCCCCGGGACTAGCGGCCTACGAGCAGTACTTC
TRBV29-1	11	TRBJ1-2	NA	NA	CSVDTNYGYTF	TGCAGCGTTGACACTAACTATGGCTACACCTTC
TRBV20-1	16	TRBJ2-1	once	TRBD2	CSASPHLADSYNEQFF	TGCAGTGCTAGTCCCCATCTAGCGGACTCCTACAATGAGCAGTTCTTC
TRBV10-3	14	TRBJ2-7	NA	NA	CAIRPSLVPNEQYF	TGTGCCATCAGACCCTCGTTAGTCCCCAACGAGCAGTACTTC
TRBV11-3	15	TRBJ2-4	NA	TRBD1	CASSLGQGSRNIQYF	TGTGCCAGCAGCTTAGGACAGGGGAGTAGGAACATTCAGTACTTC
TRBV10-3	13	TRBJ2-4	few	NA	CAIKAQGRNIQYF	TGTGCCATCAAGGCGCAGGGAAGAAACATTCAGTACTTC
TRBV12-3/TRBV12-4	12	TRBJ1-5	NA	NA	CASSPVLQPQHF	TGTGCCAGCAGTCCGGTACTTCAGCCCCAGCATTTT
TRBV30	17	TRBJ1-5	few	NA	CAWSVGTNLFGNQPQHF	TGTGCCTGGAGTGTCGGGACGAACTTATTCGGCAATCAGCCCCAGCATTTT